This TCR beta chain was identified in a study of blood T cells in healthy people across ages. Study-level results: Per million T cells, TCR beta diversity dropped roughly linearly as age increased.

Regarding this clonotype: Its antigen is unidentified.

The use of a sample-barcoded 5' primer and a J-beta primer mix characterized a second PCR of roughly 6 to 11 cycles. TCRdb fed the 5' RACE reads into MiXCR, producing one record per CDR3 protein. The sample records around 870,000 distinct CDR3 sequences, roughly 26% being singletons. The TCR comes from an elderly woman in good health. What was sequenced was blood.

The CDR3 is CASGLGGRQPQHF. The CDR3 DNA reads as TGTGCCAGCGGGTTGGGGGGAAGGCAGCCCCAGCATTTT. This sequence joins TRBV6-2 or TRBV6-3 and TRBJ1-5, with a weak D call TRBD1 (5 bases). V was trimmed by 8 bases and J by 7 bases, leaving 15 bases between them. Germline V gene sequence: CDR1 MNHEY, CDR2 SVGEGT. This CDR3 spans 13 amino acids.